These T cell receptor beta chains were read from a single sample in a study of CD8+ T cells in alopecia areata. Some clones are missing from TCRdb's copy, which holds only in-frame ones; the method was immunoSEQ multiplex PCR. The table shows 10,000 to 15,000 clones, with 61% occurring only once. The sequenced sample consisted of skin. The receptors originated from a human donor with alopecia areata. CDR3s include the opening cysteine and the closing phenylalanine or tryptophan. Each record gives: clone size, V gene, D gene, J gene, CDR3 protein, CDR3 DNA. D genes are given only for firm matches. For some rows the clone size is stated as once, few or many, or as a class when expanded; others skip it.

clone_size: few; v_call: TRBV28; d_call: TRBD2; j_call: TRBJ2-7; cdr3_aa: CASSFERGGPEQYF; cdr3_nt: TGTGCCAGCAGTTTTGAGAGGGGAGGGCCCGAGCAGTACTTC
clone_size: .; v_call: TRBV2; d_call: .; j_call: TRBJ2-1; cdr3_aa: CASRAERSAPNEQFF; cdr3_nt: TGTGCCAGCAGGGCTGAACGGTCTGCCCCCAATGAGCAGTTCTTC
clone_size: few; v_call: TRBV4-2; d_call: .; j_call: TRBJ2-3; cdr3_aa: CASSQDLTPDTQYF; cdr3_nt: TGTGCCAGCAGCCAAGATCTAACCCCAGATACGCAGTATTTT
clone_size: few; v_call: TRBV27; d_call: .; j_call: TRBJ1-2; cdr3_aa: CASSQLGHQDDGYTF; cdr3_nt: TGTGCCAGCAGTCAATTGGGGCACCAGGACGATGGCTACACCTTC
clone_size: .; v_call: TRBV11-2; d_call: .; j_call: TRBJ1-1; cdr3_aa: CASSFTGRTEAFF; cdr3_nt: TGTGCCAGCAGCTTCACAGGGCGCACTGAAGCTTTCTTT
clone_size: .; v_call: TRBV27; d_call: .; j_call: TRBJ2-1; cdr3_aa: CASSRTTIYNEQFF; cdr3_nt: TGTGCCAGCAGTCGCACTACAATCTACAATGAGCAGTTCTTC
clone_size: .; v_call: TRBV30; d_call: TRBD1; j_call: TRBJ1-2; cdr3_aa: CAWSVIGGWSVGYTF; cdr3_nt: TGTGCCTGGAGTGTAATAGGGGGCTGGTCGGTTGGCTACACCTTC
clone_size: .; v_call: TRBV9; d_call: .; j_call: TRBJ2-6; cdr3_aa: CASSVASTRANVLTF; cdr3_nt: TGTGCCAGCAGCGTAGCTAGTACTCGGGCCAACGTCCTGACTTTC
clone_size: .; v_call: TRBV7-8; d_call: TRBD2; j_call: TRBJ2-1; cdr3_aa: CASSSGTSAYSYNEQFF; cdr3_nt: TGTGCCAGCAGCTCCGGGACTAGCGCATACTCCTACAATGAGCAGTTCTTC
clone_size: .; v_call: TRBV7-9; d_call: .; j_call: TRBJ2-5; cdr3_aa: CASSPGTPGETQYF; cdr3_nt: TGTGCCAGCAGCCCCGGGACTCCGGGAGAGACCCAGTACTTC
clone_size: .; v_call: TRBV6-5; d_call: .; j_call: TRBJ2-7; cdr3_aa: CASRAIGSYEQYF; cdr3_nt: TGTGCCAGCAGGGCCATCGGCTCCTACGAGCAGTACTTC
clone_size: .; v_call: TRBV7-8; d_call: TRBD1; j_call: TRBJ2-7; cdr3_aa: CASSPRTGESYEQYF; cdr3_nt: TGTGCCAGCAGCCCGAGGACAGGCGAGTCCTACGAGCAGTACTTC
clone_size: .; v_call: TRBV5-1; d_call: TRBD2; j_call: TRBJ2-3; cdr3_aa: CASSRVAGATDTQYF; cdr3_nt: TGCGCCAGCAGCAGAGTAGCGGGAGCCACAGATACGCAGTATTTT
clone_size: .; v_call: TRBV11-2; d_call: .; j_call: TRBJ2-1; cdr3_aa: CASSLVGGSYNEQFF; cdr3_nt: TGTGCCAGCAGCTTAGTAGGGGGCTCCTACAATGAGCAGTTCTTC
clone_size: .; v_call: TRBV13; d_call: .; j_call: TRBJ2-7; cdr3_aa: CASSSGPAYEQYF; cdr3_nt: TGTGCCAGCAGCTCTGGGCCAGCCTACGAGCAGTACTTC
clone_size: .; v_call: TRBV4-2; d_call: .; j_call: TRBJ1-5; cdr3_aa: CASSPDVQQPQHF; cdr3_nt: TGTGCCAGCAGTCCGGACGTTCAGCAGCCCCAGCATTTT
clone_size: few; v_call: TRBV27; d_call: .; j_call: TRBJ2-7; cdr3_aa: CASSTLGAKTYEQYF; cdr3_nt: TGTGCCAGCAGCACTTTGGGGGCAAAAACCTACGAGCAGTACTTC
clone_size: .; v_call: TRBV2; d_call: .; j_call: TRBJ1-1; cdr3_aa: CASTEEAGEMNTEAFF; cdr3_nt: TGTGCCAGCACCGAGGAGGCAGGTGAAATGAACACTGAAGCTTTCTTT
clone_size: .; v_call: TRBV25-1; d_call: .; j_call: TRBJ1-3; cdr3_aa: CASLESGGNTIYF; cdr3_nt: TGTGCCAGCCTCGAATCGGGAGGAAACACCATATATTTT
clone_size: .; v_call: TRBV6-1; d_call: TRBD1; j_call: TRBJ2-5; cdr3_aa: CASRRDSQETQYF; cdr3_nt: TGTGCCAGCAGACGGGACAGCCAAGAGACCCAGTACTTC
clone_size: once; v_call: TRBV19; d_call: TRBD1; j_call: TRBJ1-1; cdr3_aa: CASSSLPGQASTEAFF; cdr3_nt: TGTGCCAGTAGTTCACTACCGGGACAGGCGAGCACTGAAGCTTTCTTT
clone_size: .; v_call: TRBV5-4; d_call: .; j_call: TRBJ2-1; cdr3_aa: CASSTSHFSYNEQFF; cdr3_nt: TGTGCCAGCAGCACCTCCCATTTCTCCTACAATGAGCAGTTCTTC
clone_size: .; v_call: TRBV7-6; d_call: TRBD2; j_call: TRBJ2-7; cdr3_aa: CASSSISGRTAYEQYF; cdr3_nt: TGTGCCAGCAGCTCGATTAGCGGGAGGACCGCATACGAGCAGTACTTC
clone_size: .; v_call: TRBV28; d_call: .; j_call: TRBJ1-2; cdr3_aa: CASSPGPSTYGYTF; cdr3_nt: TGTGCCAGCAGTCCCGGACCGAGCACCTATGGCTACACCTTC
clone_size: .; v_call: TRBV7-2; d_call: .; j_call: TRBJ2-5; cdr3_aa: CASSLGQETQYF; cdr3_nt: TGTGCCAGCAGCTTAGGTCAAGAGACCCAGTACTTC
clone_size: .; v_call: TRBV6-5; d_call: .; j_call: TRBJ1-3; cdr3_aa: CASSYSTGAGTIYF; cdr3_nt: TGTGCCAGCAGTTACTCGACGGGGGCGGGCACCATATATTTT
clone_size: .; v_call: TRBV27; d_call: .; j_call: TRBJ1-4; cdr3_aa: CASARLGNEKLFF; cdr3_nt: TGTGCCAGCGCCCGGTTGGGTAATGAAAAACTGTTTTTT
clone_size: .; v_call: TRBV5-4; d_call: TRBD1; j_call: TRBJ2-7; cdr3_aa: CASSLRTGASYEQYF; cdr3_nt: TGTGCCAGCAGCTTGCGGACAGGGGCATCCTACGAGCAGTACTTC
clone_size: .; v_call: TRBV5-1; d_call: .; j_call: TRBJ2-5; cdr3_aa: CASSLATERETQYF; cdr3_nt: TGCGCCAGCAGCTTGGCCACCGAGAGAGAGACCCAGTACTTC
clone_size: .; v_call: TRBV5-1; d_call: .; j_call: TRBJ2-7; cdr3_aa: CASRQTLPPYEQYF; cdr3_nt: TGCGCCAGCAGACAGACACTACCACCCTACGAGCAGTACTTC
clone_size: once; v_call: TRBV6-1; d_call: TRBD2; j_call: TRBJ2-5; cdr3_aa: CASSQGLAGGETQYF; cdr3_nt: TGTGCCAGCAGCCAAGGACTAGCGGGTGGAGAGACCCAGTACTTC
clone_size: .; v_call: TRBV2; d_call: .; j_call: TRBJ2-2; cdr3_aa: CASSEGRVSGELFF; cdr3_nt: TGTGCCAGCAGTGAAGGCAGGGTTAGCGGGGAGCTGTTTTTT
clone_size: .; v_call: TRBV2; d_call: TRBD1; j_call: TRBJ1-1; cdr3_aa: CASKVGGNTEAFF; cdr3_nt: TGTGCCAGCAAAGTAGGGGGCAACACTGAAGCTTTCTTT
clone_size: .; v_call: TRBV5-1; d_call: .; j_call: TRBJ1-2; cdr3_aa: CASSLAQGSRGHGYTF; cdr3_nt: TGCGCCAGCAGCTTGGCCCAGGGCAGCCGAGGTCATGGCTACACCTTC
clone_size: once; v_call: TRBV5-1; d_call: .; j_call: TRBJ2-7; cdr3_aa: CASSQRLNSYEQYF; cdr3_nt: TGCGCCAGCAGCCAAAGACTGAACTCCTACGAGCAGTACTTC
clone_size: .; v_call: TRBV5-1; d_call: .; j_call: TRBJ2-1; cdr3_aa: CASSLDFNEQFF; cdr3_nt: TGCGCCAGCAGCTTGGACTTCAATGAGCAGTTCTTC
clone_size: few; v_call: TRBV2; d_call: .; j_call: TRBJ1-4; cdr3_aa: CASTRTSTNEKLFF; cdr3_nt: TGTGCCAGCACCCGGACGTCAACTAATGAAAAACTGTTTTTT
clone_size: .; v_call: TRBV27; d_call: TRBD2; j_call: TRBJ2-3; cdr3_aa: CASSLLAGASTDTQYF; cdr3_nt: TGTGCCAGCAGCTTACTAGCGGGGGCCAGCACAGATACGCAGTATTTT
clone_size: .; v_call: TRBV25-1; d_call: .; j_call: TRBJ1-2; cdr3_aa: CASSEYEGGSYTF; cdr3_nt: TGTGCCAGCAGTGAATATGAGGGCGGAAGCTACACCTTC
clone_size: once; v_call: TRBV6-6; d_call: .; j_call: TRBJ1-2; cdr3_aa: CASSYLGSGPYGYTF; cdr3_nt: TGTGCCAGCAGTTACCTAGGGTCAGGGCCCTATGGCTACACCTTC
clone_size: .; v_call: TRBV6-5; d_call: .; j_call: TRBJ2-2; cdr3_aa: CASSYPSGTGELFF; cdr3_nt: TGTGCCAGCAGTTACCCCAGTGGGACCGGGGAGCTGTTTTTT
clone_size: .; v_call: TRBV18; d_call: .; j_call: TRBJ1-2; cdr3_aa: CASSLDRPYGYTF; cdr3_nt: TGTGCCAGCTCACTCGACAGGCCCTATGGCTACACCTTC
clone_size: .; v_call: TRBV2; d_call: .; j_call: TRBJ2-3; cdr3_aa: CASSEGIRRYTDTQYF; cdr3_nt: TGTGCCAGCAGTGAAGGAATTCGTCGTTACACAGATACGCAGTATTTT
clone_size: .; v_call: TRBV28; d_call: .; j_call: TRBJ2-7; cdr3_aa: CASSRGVRLSSYEQYF; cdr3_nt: TGTGCCAGCAGCCGAGGAGTCAGGCTGAGCTCCTACGAGCAGTACTTC
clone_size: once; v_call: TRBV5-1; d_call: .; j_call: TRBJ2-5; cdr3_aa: CASSLGGQRKETQYF; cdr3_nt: TGCGCCAGCAGCTTGGGTGGGCAGCGGAAAGAGACCCAGTACTTC
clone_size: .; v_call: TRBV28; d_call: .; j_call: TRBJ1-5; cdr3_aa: CASSFPGGANQPQHF; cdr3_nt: TGTGCCAGCAGTTTTCCGGGGGGGGCCAATCAGCCCCAGCATTTT
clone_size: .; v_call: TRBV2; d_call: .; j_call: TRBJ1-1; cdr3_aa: CASSDEPRNTEAFF; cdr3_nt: TGTGCCAGCAGTGATGAACCCAGGAACACTGAAGCTTTCTTT
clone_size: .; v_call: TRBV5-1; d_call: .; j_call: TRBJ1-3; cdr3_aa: CASSPLRDFGTIYF; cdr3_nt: TGCGCCAGCAGCCCCCTGCGGGACTTCGGCACCATATATTTT
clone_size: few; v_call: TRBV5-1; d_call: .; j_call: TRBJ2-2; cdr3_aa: CASSPPLGDSLHTGELFF; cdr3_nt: TGCGCCAGCAGCCCCCCCCTTGGCGACAGCTTACACACCGGGGAGCTGTTTTTT
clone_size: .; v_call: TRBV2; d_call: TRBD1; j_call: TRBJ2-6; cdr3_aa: CASSEVEGASGANVLTF; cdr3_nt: TGTGCCAGCAGTGAAGTTGAGGGGGCATCAGGGGCCAACGTCCTGACTTTC
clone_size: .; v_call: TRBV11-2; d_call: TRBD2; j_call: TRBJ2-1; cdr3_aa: CASSTAGTSGFDEQFF; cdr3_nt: TGTGCCAGCAGCACCGCCGGGACTAGCGGTTTCGATGAGCAGTTCTTC
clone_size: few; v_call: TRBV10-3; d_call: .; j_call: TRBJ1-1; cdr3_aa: CAIKGETEAFF; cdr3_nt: TGTGCCATCAAGGGGGAGACTGAAGCTTTCTTT
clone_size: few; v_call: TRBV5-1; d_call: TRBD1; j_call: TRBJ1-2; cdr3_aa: CASSFGPRTGVGYTF; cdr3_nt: TGCGCCAGCAGCTTTGGCCCTCGGACAGGGGTCGGCTACACCTTC
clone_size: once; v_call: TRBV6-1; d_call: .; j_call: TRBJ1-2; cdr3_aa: CASSMTRVLSYGYTF; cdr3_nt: TGTGCCAGCAGTATGACACGGGTCTTGAGCTATGGCTACACCTTC
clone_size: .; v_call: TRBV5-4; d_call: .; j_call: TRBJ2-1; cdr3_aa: CASSLGLGPQFSYNEQFF; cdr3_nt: TGTGCCAGCAGCTTGGGCTTGGGGCCACAGTTCTCCTACAATGAGCAGTTCTTC